Included here is one T cell receptor delta chain sequence, with context. Antigen: not known. The sample comes from a study of Vδ1+ human thymocytes. Per germline, CDR1 GEAIGNYY and CDR2 EKD. The CDR3 covers 10 residues. V was trimmed by 8 bases and J by 3 bases, leaving 6 bases between them. Whole-study findings and limits: Thymic delta-chain repertoires held roughly 18% Vdelta2 sequences and few Vdelta3, despite high sort purity. Thymic TRG and TRD repertoires appeared highly polyclonal, with Gaussian CDR3 length distributions.

RNA was extracted from the cells and then reverse transcribed. CDR3 amplicons came from multiplex PCR with pooled V-gene forward and constant-region reverse primers. TCRdb re-identified clones in the multiplex PCR reads via CATT. The profile shows over 45,000 delta-chain clones, 15% to 20% of them singletons. V and J are TRDV2 and TRDJ1; D remains unclear. Source material: Vdelta1+ gamma-delta thymocytes from the thymus. Subset specified: FACS-sorted CD3+ TCRalphabeta- TCRVdelta1+ TCRVdelta2- thymocytes. The TCR originated in a boy in the first two years of life who had congenital heart surgery. The CDR3 here is CAFYPDKLIF. The DNA of the CDR3 is TGTGCCTTCTATCCCGATAAACTCATCTTT.